These 16 T cell receptor beta chains were sequenced from one sample in a study of beta chain features in type 1 diabetes. Expressed TCRB transcripts were sequenced after all isolated RNA was converted to cDNA. The assay was immunoSEQ multiplex PCR, and TCRdb's table has in-frame clones only and misses some. This table holds under 900,000 clones, 15% to 20% found once. The sample comprised naive CD4+ T cells from blood. The receptors originated from a young woman in good health.

This chain uses TRBV18 with TRBJ2-5; TRBD2 is a possible D gene (5 bases). Looked up from germline, CDR1 is KGHSH and CDR2 is LQKENI. This CDR3 comprises 13 residues. The V and J ends lost 5 bases and 5 bases respectively, with 12 bases between them. CDR3: CASSASGEETQYF. The CDR3 DNA follows: TGTGCCAGCTCAGCGTCTGGGGAGGAGACCCAGTACTTC.

About this clone: Additional DNA sequences in this sample encode the identical CDR3. The chain is built from TRBV28 and TRBJ2-1, with D tentatively TRBD2 (5 bases). The CDR3 is 14 amino acids. Germline V gene data show CDR1 as MDHEN and CDR2 as SYDVKM. V was cut by 3 bases and J by 1 base, with 7 bases left in between. The CDR3 sequence: CASSLGGSYNEQFF. Written as DNA, the CDR3 is TGTGCCAGCAGTTTGGGCGGGTCCTACAATGAGCAGTTCTTC.

This chain connects TRBV11-2 to TRBJ2-1; D might be TRBD1 or TRBD2, each matching 5 bases. Trimming removed 2 bases at V and 7 bases at J, with 9 bases between. The CDR3 is 13 amino acids. CDR1 is SGHAT and CDR2 is FQNNGV in the germline V gene. CDR3 bases: TGTGCCAGCAGCTTAAGGGGAGCAAATGAGCAGTTCTTC. This codes for CASSLRGANEQFF.

This sequence joins TRBV28 and TRBJ1-2; 9 bases line up with TRBD1. The CDR3 totals 15 residues. V shed 2 bases and J 9 bases; nucleotides not matched to a gene: 10. Germline V gene lookup returns CDR1 MDHEN and CDR2 SYDVKM. CDR3 region: CASSLTAGQGMSYTF. For the CDR3, the DNA is TGTGCCAGCAGTTTAACGGCCGGACAGGGGATGAGCTACACCTTC.

This clone was counted between two and nine times. The chain employs TRBV5-1 and TRBJ2-2; the D is unclear. Germline V lookup: CDR1 SGHRS, CDR2 YFSETQ. CDR3 length: 15 residues. V was clipped by 4 bases and J by 6 bases, with 16 bases between them. The CDR3 sequence: CASSRVRQSAGELFF. In DNA form, the CDR3 reads TGCGCCAGCAGCCGGGTCAGGCAATCCGCCGGGGAGCTGTTTTTT.

The table lists this clone with a few counts. The same CDR3 is also encoded by other DNA sequences in this sample. This chain joins TRBV20-1 and TRBJ2-3; D is uncertain. This CDR3 spans 11 amino acids. Germline-derived CDR1 and CDR2 are DFQATT and SNEGSKA (reference sequence). With 2 bases removed from V and 2 bases from J, the gap between germline ends came to 2 bases. The CDR3 DNA follows: TGCAGTGCTAGATACACAGATACGCAGTATTTT. Protein: CSARYTDTQYF.

The CDR3 DNA is TGTGCCAGCAGTTTTCAGGGGCACAGCTCCTACGAGCAGTACTTC. It yields the protein CASSFQGHSSYEQYF. The V call is TRBV27, the J call TRBJ2-5; D may be TRBD1 (6 bases). TRBJ2-7 explains the end of the DNA better; the J call may be wrong. This CDR3 region has 15 residues. CDR1 and CDR2 (germline): MNHEY, SMNVEV (reference sequence).

The chain has TRBV28 and TRBJ2-1; 9 nucleotides agree with TRBD2. CDR1 is MDHEN, CDR2 SYDVKM, per germline. J was trimmed by 14 bases and V by 2 bases; bases with no gene match: 1. The CDR3 spans 11 residues. CDR3 nucleotide sequence: TGTGCCAGCAGTTTAAGCGGGGGGAAGTTCTTC. Protein: CASSLSGGKFF.

The genes are TRBV2 and TRBJ2-7, with 8 bases aligning to TRBD2. Per germline, CDR1 SNHLY and CDR2 FYNNEI. Losses at the gene ends were 8 bases for V and 3 bases for J; bases not matched to a gene: 6. CDR3 size: 13 residues. CDR3: CASLPSGSYEQYF. The CDR3 coding sequence is TGTGCCAGCTTACCGAGCGGGAGCTACGAGCAGTACTTC.

The V call is TRBV28, the J call TRBJ2-2; D gene unclear. Germline V gives CDR1 MDHEN, CDR2 SYDVKM. The CDR3 runs 11 residues. In DNA, the CDR3 is TGTGCGTCTTGGGATACCGGGGAGCTGTTTTTT. Its protein product is CASWDTGELFF.

This chain connects TRBV28 to TRBJ1-2, with D tentatively TRBD1 (5 bases). This CDR3 has 13 amino acids. V was pared by 3 bases and J by 8 bases, with 13 bases between. Germline V gene sequence: CDR1 MDHEN, CDR2 SYDVKM. The CDR3 nucleotides read TGTGCCAGCAGTTTTAGGGGTCTCGGGGGCTACACCTTC. Its translation is CASSFRGLGGYTF.

The CDR3 loop reads CASSYSPPVAGYEQYF. The CDR3 coding sequence is TGTGCCAGCAGTTACAGCCCCCCAGTCGCTGGATACGAGCAGTACTTC. The chain uses TRBV6-6 and TRBJ2-7; D is unresolved. The CDR3 has 16 residues. V lost 2 bases, J lost 4 bases, and 18 bases lay in between. Germline CDR1 reads MNHNY; CDR2 reads SVGAGI (reference sequence).

Remarks on this clone: Other DNA sequences in the sample encode the same CDR3. The chain employs TRBV7-3 and TRBJ1-1; TRBD1 matches 7 bases. The CDR3 is 13 amino acids. Germline V CDR1 and CDR2: SGHTA, FQGTGA. V lost 5 bases and J lost 1; bases outside the gene matches: 1. The CDR3 here is CASSRDRNTEAFF. The CDR3 DNA sequence: TGTGCCAGCAGCCGGGACAGGAACACTGAAGCTTTCTTT.

The chain uses TRBV6-6 and TRBJ2-4; D perhaps matches TRBD1 (6 bases). Trimming left V 4 bases short and J 5 bases short, with 12 bases between. The CDR3 contains 14 residues. CDR1 MNHNY and CDR2 SVGAGI come from the germline V gene (reference sequence). In nucleotides, the CDR3 is TGTGCCAGCAGTTCCGGACAGAACCAAAACATTCAGTACTTC. Its translation: CASSSGQNQNIQYF.

This clone was observed a few times. The rearrangement joins TRBV5-1 to TRBJ2-7, with 7 bases that match TRBD2. Per germline, CDR1 SGHRS and CDR2 YFSETQ. The CDR3 is made up of 15 amino acids. The ends lost 4 bases at V and 4 bases at J; junction bases unmatched: 11. CDR3 amino acids: CASSPRGGSMYEQYF. In nucleotides, the CDR3 is TGCGCCAGCAGCCCACGGGGCGGGAGTATGTACGAGCAGTACTTC.

The chain has TRBV29-1 and TRBJ2-5; 8 nucleotides match TRBD1. The germline CDR1 and CDR2 sequences are SQVTM and ANQGSEA. This CDR3 is built from 12 residues. Unmatched junction bases numbered 2, after V lost 4 bases and J lost 4 bases. CDR3 nucleotide sequence: TGCAGCGTTGCAGGGGGCGGAGAGACCCAGTACTTC. Translated, it gives CSVAGGGETQYF. The whole variable domain, filled in from reference TRBV29-1 and TRBJ2-5, reads SAVISQKPSRDICQRGTSLTIQCQVDSQVTMMFWYRQQPGQSLTLIATANQGSEATYESGFVIDKFPISRPNLTFSTLTVSNMSPEDSSIYLCSVAGGGETQYFGPGTRLLVL.